The 3 T cell receptor beta chains given below trace back to one sample, sequenced in a study of beta chain features in type 1 diabetes. These TCRs are of unknown antigen specificity. Expressed TCRB transcripts got sequenced, as all isolated RNA was reverse transcribed. The assay was immunoSEQ multiplex PCR, and TCRdb's table has in-frame clones only and misses some. The data contain a few hundred thousand clones, roughly 25% of them seen just once; the ten biggest clones take up roughly 0.013%. Study-wide results and caveats: Moderate yet significant TCRB CDR3 shortening was seen in Type 1 diabetes patients in all four CD4+ subsets.

The specimen was naive CD4+ T cells from blood. These TCRs come from a woman in her twenties or thirties with type 1 diabetes.

The chain recombines TRBV4-2 with TRBJ2-1; TRBD1 matches 7 bases. This CDR3 has 16 amino acids. Germline-derived CDR1 and CDR2 are LGHNA and YNFKEQ. The V segment lost 3 bases and the J segment 0 bases; nucleotides outside the gene matches: 5. CDR3 residues: CASSHKRDSSYNEQFF. DNA for the CDR3: TGTGCCAGCAGCCATAAACGGGACAGCTCCTACAATGAGCAGTTCTTC.

This clone was seen a single time. The chain uses TRBV2 and TRBJ2-7; D gene unclear. Germline V gives CDR1 SNHLY, CDR2 FYNNEI. The CDR3 loop spans 15 amino acids. Trimming pared 7 bases from V and 1 base from J, leaving 17 bases between. The CDR3 region is CASTFGGLSSYEQYF. CDR3 DNA: TGTGCCAGCACCTTCGGCGGCCTTTCTTCCTACGAGCAGTACTTC.

This clone was seen a few times. CDR3 DNA: TGTGCCAGCAGCCGTAGCCTTACTAACTATGGCTACACCTTC. Amino acid sequence: CASSRSLTNYGYTF. This chain connects TRBV7-9 to TRBJ1-2, with D uncertain. V dropped 5 bases and J dropped 0 bases, with 10 bases sitting between them. Germline assignment: CDR1 SEHNR and CDR2 FQNEAQ (reference sequence). CDR3 length equals 14 residues.